A selection of T cell receptor beta chains follows, all from one sample in a study of technical replicates of blood from several donors. Sequencing used immunoSEQ multiplex PCR; TCRdb keeps in-frame clones, though not all of them. Of about 60,000 clones listed, approximately 83% are singletons. The source material was PBMCs. These receptors came from a human donor in good health. Some clones in this sample may be carry-over from other donors' samples. Both conserved end residues are part of each CDR3. Fields, in order: V gene, D gene, J gene, clone size, CDR3 DNA, CDR3 protein. A D gene is named only where the DNA matches it firmly. Not all rows give a size; the values are once, few, many and, for expanded clones, a class.

V gene: TRBV5-1; D gene: -; J gene: TRBJ1-2; clone size: -; CDR3 DNA: TGCGCCAGCAGCGGTGGTGGGTCCGACTTGGATGGCTACACCTTC; CDR3 protein: CASSGGGSDLDGYTF
V gene: TRBV5-5; D gene: -; J gene: TRBJ2-3; clone size: -; CDR3 DNA: TGTGCCAGCAGCTCAGGAGGGACTGCTCCAGATACGCAGTATTTT; CDR3 protein: CASSSGGTAPDTQYF
V gene: TRBV9; D gene: TRBD2; J gene: TRBJ2-7; clone size: -; CDR3 DNA: TGTGCCAGCAGCGTAGGGCCTAGCGGATCCTACGAGCAGTACTTC; CDR3 protein: CASSVGPSGSYEQYF
V gene: TRBV5-1; D gene: TRBD1; J gene: TRBJ1-3; clone size: -; CDR3 DNA: TGCGCCAGCAGCTCAGGGACAGCTGGAAACACCATATATTTT; CDR3 protein: CASSSGTAGNTIYF
V gene: TRBV6-5; D gene: -; J gene: TRBJ2-7; clone size: -; CDR3 DNA: TGTGCCAGCAGAACAGGGTTTAGCTCCTACGAGCAGTACTTC; CDR3 protein: CASRTGFSSYEQYF
V gene: TRBV7-2; D gene: TRBD2; J gene: TRBJ2-7; clone size: -; CDR3 DNA: TGTGCCAGCAGCCTTTGGGTAGCGGGAGTAGGCGAGCAGTACTTC; CDR3 protein: CASSLWVAGVGEQYF
V gene: TRBV9; D gene: TRBD2; J gene: TRBJ2-4; clone size: once; CDR3 DNA: TGTGCCAGCAGCGTAGGACTAGCGGGAGGGACGGACATTCAGTACTTC; CDR3 protein: CASSVGLAGGTDIQYF
V gene: TRBV7-2; D gene: TRBD1; J gene: TRBJ1-5; clone size: -; CDR3 DNA: TGTGCCAGCAGCTTAGGGGGACAGGGATGGAGCCAGCCCCAGCATTTT; CDR3 protein: CASSLGGQGWSQPQHF
V gene: TRBV5-5; D gene: -; J gene: TRBJ1-1; clone size: -; CDR3 DNA: TGTGCCAGCAGCTTCCTCGGACAGAACACTGAAGCTTTCTTT; CDR3 protein: CASSFLGQNTEAFF
V gene: TRBV7-9; D gene: -; J gene: TRBJ1-1; clone size: -; CDR3 DNA: TGTGCCAGCAGCCTCATCGGGTCTGAAGCTTTCTTT; CDR3 protein: CASSLIGSEAFF
V gene: TRBV7-3; D gene: TRBD2; J gene: TRBJ2-1; clone size: -; CDR3 DNA: TGTGCCAGCAGCAGCGGGGGGTTCAATGAGCAGTTCTTC; CDR3 protein: CASSSGGFNEQFF
V gene: TRBV5-6; D gene: -; J gene: TRBJ1-3; clone size: -; CDR3 DNA: TGTGCCAGCAGCTTAACAGGGCCTGGAAACACCATATATTTT; CDR3 protein: CASSLTGPGNTIYF
V gene: TRBV15; D gene: TRBD1; J gene: TRBJ1-1; clone size: -; CDR3 DNA: TGTGCCACCAGCAGGGGGACAGGGAAATCAGGCACTGAAGCTTTCTTT; CDR3 protein: CATSRGTGKSGTEAFF
V gene: TRBV6-6; D gene: TRBD2; J gene: TRBJ2-3; clone size: -; CDR3 DNA: TGTGCCAGCAGTTACTCGGGTCCACTAGCGTCGTATACGCAGTATTTT; CDR3 protein: CASSYSGPLASYTQYF
V gene: TRBV4-1; D gene: -; J gene: TRBJ2-7; clone size: -; CDR3 DNA: TGCGCCAGCAGCAGTTGGGAGAAGATACCGGGCGAGCAGTACTTC; CDR3 protein: CASSSWEKIPGEQYF
V gene: TRBV7-6; D gene: TRBD1; J gene: TRBJ1-1; clone size: few; CDR3 DNA: TGTGCCAGCAGCGCTATAATTCAGGGGGGCCCTAACACTGAAGCTTTCTTT; CDR3 protein: CASSAIIQGGPNTEAFF